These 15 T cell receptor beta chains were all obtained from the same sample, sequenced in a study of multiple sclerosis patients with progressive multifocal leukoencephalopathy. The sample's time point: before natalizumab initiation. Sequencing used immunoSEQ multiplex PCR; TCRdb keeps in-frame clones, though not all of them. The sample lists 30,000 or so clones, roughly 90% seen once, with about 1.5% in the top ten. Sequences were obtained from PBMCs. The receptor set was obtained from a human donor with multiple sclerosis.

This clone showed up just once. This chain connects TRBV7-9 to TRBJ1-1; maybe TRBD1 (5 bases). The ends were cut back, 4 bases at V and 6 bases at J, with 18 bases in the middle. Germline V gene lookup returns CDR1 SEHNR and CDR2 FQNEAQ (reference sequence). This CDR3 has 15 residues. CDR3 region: CASSSQQVSVSEAFF. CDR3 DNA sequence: TGTGCCAGCAGCTCGCAACAGGTTTCGGTTTCTGAAGCTTTCTTT.

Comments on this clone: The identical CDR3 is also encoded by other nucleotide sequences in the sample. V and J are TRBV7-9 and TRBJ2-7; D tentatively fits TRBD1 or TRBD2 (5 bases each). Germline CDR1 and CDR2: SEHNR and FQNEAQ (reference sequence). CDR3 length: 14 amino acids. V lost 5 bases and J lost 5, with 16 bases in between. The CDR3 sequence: CASSRDGSWNEQYF. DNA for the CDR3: TGTGCCAGCAGCCGGGACGGTAGCTGGAACGAGCAGTACTTC. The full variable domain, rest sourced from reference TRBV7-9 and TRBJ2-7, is DTGVSQNPRHKITKRGQNVTFRCDPISEHNRLYWYRQTLGQGPEFLTYFQNEAQLEKSRLLSDRFSAERPKGSFSTLEIQRTEQGDSAMYLCASSRDGSWNEQYFGPGTRLTVT.

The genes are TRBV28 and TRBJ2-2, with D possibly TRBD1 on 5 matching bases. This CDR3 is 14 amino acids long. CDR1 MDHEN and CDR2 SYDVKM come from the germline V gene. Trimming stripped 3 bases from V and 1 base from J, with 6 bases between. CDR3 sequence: CASSLTVNTGELFF. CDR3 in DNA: TGTGCCAGCAGTTTGACAGTGAACACCGGGGAGCTGTTTTTT.

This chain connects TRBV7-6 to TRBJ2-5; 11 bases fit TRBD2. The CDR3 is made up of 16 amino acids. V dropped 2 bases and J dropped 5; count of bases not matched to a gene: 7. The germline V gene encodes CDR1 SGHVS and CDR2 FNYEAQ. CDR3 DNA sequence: TGTGCCAGCAGCTTAAATAGCGGGAGGGCCCTGGAGACCCAGTACTTC. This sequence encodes CASSLNSGRALETQYF.

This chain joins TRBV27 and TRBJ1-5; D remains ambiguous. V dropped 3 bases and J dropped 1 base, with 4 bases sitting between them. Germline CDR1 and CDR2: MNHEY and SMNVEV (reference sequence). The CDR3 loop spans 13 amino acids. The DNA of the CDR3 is TGTGCCAGCAGTTTTAAAAGCAATCAGCCCCAGCATTTT. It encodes CASSFKSNQPQHF.

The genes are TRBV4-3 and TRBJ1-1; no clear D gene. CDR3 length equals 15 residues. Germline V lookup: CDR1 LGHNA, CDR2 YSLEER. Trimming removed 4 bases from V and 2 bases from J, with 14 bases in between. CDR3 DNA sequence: TGCGCCAGCAGCCCCCTTTGGGAGGACAACACTGAAGCTTTCTTT. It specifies CASSPLWEDNTEAFF.

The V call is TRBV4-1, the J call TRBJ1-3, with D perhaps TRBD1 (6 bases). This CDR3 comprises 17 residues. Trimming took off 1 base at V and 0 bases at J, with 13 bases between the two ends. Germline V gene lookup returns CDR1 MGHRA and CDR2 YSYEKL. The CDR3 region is CASSQVTGKGSGNTIYF. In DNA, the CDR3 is TGCGCCAGCAGCCAAGTCACAGGGAAAGGCTCTGGAAACACCATATATTTT.

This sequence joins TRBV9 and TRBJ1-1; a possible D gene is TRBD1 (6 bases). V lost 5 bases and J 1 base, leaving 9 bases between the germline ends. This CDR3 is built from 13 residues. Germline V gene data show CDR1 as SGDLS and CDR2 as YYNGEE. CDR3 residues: CASRQGENTEAFF. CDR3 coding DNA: TGTGCCAGCAGACAGGGAGAGAACACTGAAGCTTTCTTT. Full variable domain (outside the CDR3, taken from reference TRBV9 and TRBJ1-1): DSGVTQTPKHLITATGQRVTLRCSPRSGDLSVYWYQQSLDQGLQFLIQYYNGEERAKGNILERFSAQQFPDLHSELNLSSLELGDSALYFCASRQGENTEAFFGQGTRLTVV.

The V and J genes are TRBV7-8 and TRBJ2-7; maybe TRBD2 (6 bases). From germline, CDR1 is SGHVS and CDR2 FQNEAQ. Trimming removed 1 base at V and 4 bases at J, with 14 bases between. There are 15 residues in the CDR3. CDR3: CASSLGGALSYEQYF. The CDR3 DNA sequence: TGTGCCAGCAGCTTAGGCGGGGCCCTATCGTACGAGCAGTACTTC.

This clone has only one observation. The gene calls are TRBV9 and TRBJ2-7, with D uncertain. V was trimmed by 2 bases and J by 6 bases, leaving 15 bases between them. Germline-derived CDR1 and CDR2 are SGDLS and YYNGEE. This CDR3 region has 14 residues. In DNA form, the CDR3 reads TGTGCCAGCAGCGTGTCCGGGCTGTCCCCCGAGCAGTACTTC. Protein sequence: CASSVSGLSPEQYF.

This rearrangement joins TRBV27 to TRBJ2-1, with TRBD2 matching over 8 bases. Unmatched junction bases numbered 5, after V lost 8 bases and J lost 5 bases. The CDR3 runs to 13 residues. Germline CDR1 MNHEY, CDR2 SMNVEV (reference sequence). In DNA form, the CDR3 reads TGTGCCAGCGGTCAGCGGGGGAACAATGAGCAGTTCTTC. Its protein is CASGQRGNNEQFF.

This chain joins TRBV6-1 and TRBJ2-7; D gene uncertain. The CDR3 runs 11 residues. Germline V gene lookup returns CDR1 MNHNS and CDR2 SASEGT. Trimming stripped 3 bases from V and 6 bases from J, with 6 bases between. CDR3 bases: TGTGCCAGCAGTGACAGTCCCGAGCAGTACTTC. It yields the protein CASSDSPEQYF.

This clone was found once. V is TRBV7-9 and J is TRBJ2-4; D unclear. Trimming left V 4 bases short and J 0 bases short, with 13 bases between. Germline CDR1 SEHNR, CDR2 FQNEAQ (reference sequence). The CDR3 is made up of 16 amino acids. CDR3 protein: CASSSWVLLAKNIQYF. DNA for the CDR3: TGTGCCAGCAGCTCCTGGGTCTTACTAGCCAAAAACATTCAGTACTTC.

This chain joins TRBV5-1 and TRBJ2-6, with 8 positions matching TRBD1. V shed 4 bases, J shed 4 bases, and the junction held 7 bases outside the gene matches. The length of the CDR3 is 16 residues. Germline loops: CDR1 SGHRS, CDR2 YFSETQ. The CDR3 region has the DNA TGCGCCAGCAGCCAGGCAGGGGGCGCCGGGGCCAACGTCCTGACTTTC. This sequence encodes CASSQAGGAGANVLTF.

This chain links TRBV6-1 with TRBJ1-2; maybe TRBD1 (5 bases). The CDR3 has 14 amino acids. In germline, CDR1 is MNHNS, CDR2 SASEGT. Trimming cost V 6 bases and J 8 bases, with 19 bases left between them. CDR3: CASSASQATPGYTF. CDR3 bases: TGTGCCAGCAGCGCGTCACAGGCGACGCCCGGCTACACCTTC.